A single sample gave rise to the 28 T cell receptor beta chains below, sequenced in a study of T cells in Graves' hyperthyroidism and ophthalmopathy. Amplification of TCR beta CDR3 regions used RNA as the template. HTBI primers were employed in a first-round RT-PCR of the TCR CDR3. In TCRdb, the multiplex PCR reads were re-called with MiXCR into one record per CDR3 protein. This table holds 380,000 or so distinct CDR3 sequences, about 14% found once. The sequenced sample consisted of blood. All receptors derive from a young woman with Graves' hyperthyroidism.

This clonotype was counted between two and nine times. The rearrangement uses TRBV20-1 and TRBJ2-7, with a tentative D call TRBD2 (6 bases). Germline lookup yields CDR1 DFQATT and CDR2 SNEGSKA (reference sequence). The CDR3 runs 14 residues. V lost 6 bases and J 0 bases, leaving 15 bases between the germline ends. The DNA of the CDR3 is TGCAGTGCCTCTTCAGGTAGCGGCTCCTACGAGCAGTACTTC. It is translated as CSASSGSGSYEQYF.

This clonotype was recorded at least ten times. The CDR3 protein is CASSDWSSQETQYF. In nucleotides, the CDR3 is TGTGCCAGCAGTGACTGGAGCAGCCAAGAGACCCAGTACTTC. This chain connects TRBV2 to TRBJ2-5, with D hard to call. The V gene's germline CDR1 is SNHLY and CDR2 FYNNEI. The CDR3 covers 14 residues. V lost 3 bases to trimming and J lost 1 base, with 9 bases between them.

This clonotype was recorded at least ten times. This rearrangement joins TRBV30 to TRBJ1-2; D perhaps matches TRBD1 (5 bases). The V and J ends lost 4 bases and 13 bases respectively, with 19 bases between them. Germline CDR1 is GTSNPN and CDR2 is SVGIG (reference sequence). The CDR3 sequence is 12 residues long. CDR3 sequence reads: CAWTLTGGIFTF. In nucleotides, the CDR3 is TGTGCCTGGACCCTCACGGGGGGTATTTTCACCTTC.

This clonotype was seen at least ten times. J is TRBJ2-1 and V is TRBV20-1; TRBD2 agrees at 9 bases. Per germline, CDR1 DFQATT and CDR2 SNEGSKA (reference sequence). V lost 5 bases and J lost 8; bases outside the gene matches: 10. There are 14 residues in the CDR3. The CDR3 DNA follows: TGCAGTGCTCAAAAAGCGGGAGGAGGCGATGAGCAGTTCTTC. Translating gives CSAQKAGGGDEQFF.

This chain connects TRBV29-1 to TRBJ1-1, with TRBD1 matching over 7 bases. Per germline, CDR1 SQVTM and CDR2 ANQGSEA. J was trimmed by 5 bases and V by 6 bases; bases with no gene match: 9. The CDR3 covers 13 residues. The CDR3 reads CSVYRGALTEAFF. The CDR3 region has the DNA TGCAGCGTATACAGGGGCGCGTTGACTGAAGCTTTCTTT.

In its sample, this clonotype was seen many times. The chain employs TRBV6-1 and TRBJ1-5; 8 nucleotides agree with TRBD1. V was clipped by 4 bases and J by 2 bases; unmatched bases: 7. This CDR3 region has 16 residues. The germline gives CDR1 MNHNS, CDR2 SASEGT. The CDR3: CASSAQGAVGNQPQHF. The CDR3, as DNA: TGTGCCAGCAGTGCGCAGGGGGCAGTCGGCAATCAGCCCCAGCATTTT.

In its sample, this clonotype was seen a few times. The chain carries TRBV4-3 and TRBJ1-5; D remains unclear. Germline CDR1 LGHNA, CDR2 YSLEER. This CDR3 has 16 residues. V was cut by 0 bases and J by 4 bases, with 13 bases left in between. CDR3 in DNA: TGCGCCAGCAGCCAAGATATTTTTTCGGGGAATCAGCCCCAGCATTTT. It specifies CASSQDIFSGNQPQHF.

There are many counts of this clonotype. CDR3 region: CASSSLGGLGYGYTF. The CDR3 DNA follows: TGTGCCAGCAGCTCCCTTGGGGGGCTCGGTTATGGCTACACCTTC. The chain joins TRBV28 to TRBJ1-2, with D perhaps TRBD1 (6 bases). Germline V gene sequence: CDR1 MDHEN, CDR2 SYDVKM. The V gene lost 6 bases and the J gene lost 5 bases, with 19 bases spanning the gap. This CDR3 has 15 residues.

This clonotype has more than one count but fewer than ten. This chain uses TRBV29-1 with TRBJ2-1; D remains ambiguous. The CDR3 sequence is 12 residues long. Germline lookup yields CDR1 SQVTM and CDR2 ANQGSEA. CDR3 sequence: CSLKQSYNEQFF. CDR3 coding DNA: TGCAGTCTGAAGCAGTCGTACAATGAGCAGTTCTTC.

The J gene is TRBJ2-7, the V gene TRBV13; 14 nucleotides agree with TRBD2. The germline V gene encodes CDR1 PRHDT and CDR2 FYEKMQ (reference sequence). After removal of 5 bases from V and 5 bases from J, the junction contained 8 bases not matched to a gene. The CDR3 runs 16 residues. The CDR3 is CASSPGTSGSFHEQYF. The CDR3 region has the DNA TGTGCCAGCAGCCCGGGGACTAGCGGGAGTTTCCACGAGCAGTACTTC.

This clonotype has ten or more counts. The rearrangement links TRBV7-4 to TRBJ2-5; possibly TRBD2 for D (5 bases). CDR1 is SGHVT, CDR2 SQSDAQ, per germline. CDR3 length: 12 amino acids. V lost 8 bases, J lost 3 bases, and 10 bases lay in between. The chain's CDR3 is CASSRGKETQYF. Written as DNA, the CDR3 is TGTGCCAGCTCCCGGGGAAAAGAGACCCAGTACTTC.

This clonotype was seen more than once but under ten times. The chain recombines TRBV7-9 with TRBJ2-1, with 13 bases matching TRBD2. The CDR3 covers 16 residues. V trimming: 7 bases; J trimming: 5 bases; junction bases outside the gene matches: 8. CDR1 and CDR2 (germline): SEHNR, FQNEAQ (reference sequence). The CDR3 DNA reads as TGTGCCAGCATCTCTGGGACTAGCGGGATCGACAATGAGCAGTTCTTC. It translates to CASISGTSGIDNEQFF.

Many counts were recorded for this clonotype. V and J are TRBV11-2 and TRBJ2-1, with D tentatively TRBD2 (6 bases). The CDR3 length is 15 residues. Trimming stripped 5 bases from V and 4 bases from J, with 15 bases between. Germline CDR1 SGHAT, CDR2 FQNNGV. CDR3 region: CASSPGVSFYNEQFF. The CDR3 DNA reads as TGTGCCAGCAGCCCGGGGGTTTCCTTTTACAATGAGCAGTTCTTC.

This clonotype came up a few times. The V and J genes are TRBV9 and TRBJ2-7; TRBD1 aligns across 7 bases. Trimming took 4 bases from V and 4 from J; bases not matched to a gene: 8. The length of the CDR3 is 14 residues. The germline gives CDR1 SGDLS, CDR2 YYNGEE. The CDR3 reads CASSSRDREYEQYF. The CDR3 DNA reads as TGTGCCAGCAGCAGCCGGGACAGAGAGTACGAGCAGTACTTC.

The V gene is TRBV6-2 or TRBV6-3, the J gene TRBJ2-7, with D possibly TRBD2 on 6 matching bases. Trimming stripped 8 bases from V and 4 bases from J, with 15 bases between. CDR3 length: 13 amino acids. From germline, CDR1 is MNHEY and CDR2 SVGEGT. DNA of the CDR3: TGTGCCAGCGAGGGACCGGGGGATTACGAGCAGTACTTC. This gives the protein CASEGPGDYEQYF.

In this sample, this clonotype turned up many times. The chain uses TRBV12-3 or TRBV12-4 and TRBJ2-3; D is perhaps TRBD1 (5 bases). V gave up 5 bases and J gave up 5 bases, with 8 bases separating them. This CDR3 region has 12 residues. The DNA of the CDR3 is TGTGCCAGCAGTCCCAGGGAAGATACGCAGTATTTT. Its translation is CASSPREDTQYF.

Many counts were recorded for this clonotype. DNA of the CDR3: TGTGCCAGCAGTTTGGGGGCCAATAGCGGGAGTGCGTTCTTC. It encodes CASSLGANSGSAFF. The V and J genes are TRBV28 and TRBJ2-1; 9 nucleotides match TRBD2. CDR1 MDHEN and CDR2 SYDVKM come from the germline V gene. Unmatched junction bases numbered 12, after V lost 3 bases and J lost 15 bases. The CDR3 length is 14 residues.

This clonotype was seen at least ten times. The chain couples TRBV11-2 to TRBJ2-7; D is undetermined. V dropped 5 bases and J dropped 3 bases, with 11 bases sitting between them. CDR1 and CDR2 from the germline V gene are SGHAT and FQNNGV. The CDR3 loop spans 13 amino acids. The CDR3 reads CASSPDRFYEQYF. CDR3 nucleotides: TGTGCCAGCAGCCCGGACCGATTCTACGAGCAGTACTTC. The whole variable domain, remainder taken from reference TRBV11-2 and TRBJ2-7, is EAGVAQSPRYKIIEKRQSVAFWCNPISGHATLYWYQQILGQGPKLLIQFQNNGVVDDSQLPKDRFSAERLKGVDSTLKIQPAKLEDSAVYLCASSPDRFYEQYFGPGTRLTVT.

This rearrangement joins TRBV12-3 or TRBV12-4 to TRBJ2-1; 16 nucleotides line up with TRBD2. Trimming took 5 bases from V and 6 from J; bases not matched to a gene: 10. The CDR3 loop spans 18 amino acids. The CDR3 bases are TGTGCCAGCAGTGCCCCCGGGACTAGCGGGAGGGGATGCAATGAGCAGTTCTTC. This translates into CASSAPGTSGRGCNEQFF.

The chain joins TRBV14 to TRBJ2-5; D remains unclear. CDR3 length: 13 amino acids. Germline lookup yields CDR1 SGHDN and CDR2 FVKESK. Trimming took 1 base from V and 5 from J, leaving 8 bases between them. This CDR3 is CASSQGQAETQYF. The DNA of the CDR3 is TGTGCCAGCAGCCAAGGTCAAGCCGAGACCCAGTACTTC. The complete variable domain, with remaining parts taken from reference TRBV14 and TRBJ2-5, reads EAGVTQFPSHSVIEKGQTVTLRCDPISGHDNLYWYRRVMGKEIKFLLHFVKESKQDESGMPNNRFLAERTGGTYSTLKVQPAELEDSGVYFCASSQGQAETQYFGPGTRLLVL.

This clonotype was seen repeatedly, ten times or more. This sequence joins TRBV27 and TRBJ2-7; D call uncertain. The CDR3 has 15 residues. V gave up 2 bases and J gave up 3 bases, with 14 bases separating them. The germline CDR1 and CDR2 sequences are MNHEY and SMNVEV (reference sequence). The CDR3 protein is CASSLERALGYEQYF. In DNA form, the CDR3 reads TGTGCCAGCAGTTTAGAAAGGGCTTTGGGCTACGAGCAGTACTTC.

This clonotype has a count of ten or more. CDR3 nucleotides: TGCGCCAGCAGCCAAGAAGGGACTACCACCTACGAGCAGTACTTC. Translation: CASSQEGTTTYEQYF. The chain recombines TRBV4-1 with TRBJ2-7; 7 bases agree with TRBD2. V lost 0 bases, J lost 2 bases, and 4 bases stayed unmatched. The CDR3 contains 15 residues. The germline CDR1 and CDR2 sequences are MGHRA and YSYEKL.

As concerns this clonotype: Relative to the germline gene, one junction end is altered; a read error may explain this. This chain links TRBV12-3 or TRBV12-4 with TRBJ2-1; no reliable D call. CDR3 size: 11 residues. In nucleotides, the CDR3 is TGTGCCAGCAGTTCCTACTATGAGCAGTTCTTC. It translates to CASSSYYEQFF.

This clonotype was seen at least ten times. V gene TRBV11-2 combines with J gene TRBJ2-7; 8 bases fit TRBD2. V lost 1 base, J lost 4 bases, and 6 bases stayed unmatched. The CDR3 extends over 15 amino acids. Germline V gene data show CDR1 as SGHAT and CDR2 as FQNNGV. CDR3: CASSLASGSNYEQYF. The CDR3 DNA is TGTGCCAGCAGCTTAGCCAGCGGGAGTAATTACGAGCAGTACTTC.

The gene calls are TRBV7-2 and TRBJ2-2, with 7 bases matching TRBD1. V gave up 5 bases and J gave up 1 base; unmatched junction bases: 7. CDR1 is SGHTA and CDR2 is FQGNSA in the germline V gene. This CDR3 is built from 16 residues. CDR3 DNA: TGTGCCAGCAGCCCGTGGACAGGCTTGAACACCGGGGAGCTGTTTTTT. This encodes CASSPWTGLNTGELFF.

This chain links TRBV9 with TRBJ2-5, with 10 bases matching TRBD2. Per the germline V gene, CDR1 is SGDLS and CDR2 is YYNGEE. V lost 2 bases to trimming and J lost 5 bases; unmatched junction nucleotides: 6. This CDR3 has 15 residues. Here the CDR3 DNA reads TGTGCCAGCAGCGTTAGCGGGAGGCCCAGCGAGACCCAGTACTTC. It is translated as CASSVSGRPSETQYF.

The chain employs TRBV27 and TRBJ1-5; a weak D match, TRBD1 (6 bases). The CDR3 has 13 residues. Germline V gene sequence: CDR1 MNHEY, CDR2 SMNVEV (reference sequence). Trimming removed 5 bases from V and 3 bases from J, with 8 bases in between. This CDR3 reads CASSTGYNQPQHF. The CDR3 nucleotides are TGTGCCAGCAGTACAGGGTACAATCAGCCCCAGCATTTT.

This clonotype was observed many times. This chain connects TRBV30 to TRBJ1-2, with TRBD1 identical over 11 bases. V trimming: 2 bases; J trimming: 7 bases; junction bases outside the gene matches: 6. In germline, CDR1 is GTSNPN, CDR2 SVGIG (reference sequence). The CDR3 consists of 14 residues. The chain's CDR3 is CAWSNRDRGFGYTF. The CDR3 DNA follows: TGTGCCTGGAGTAACCGGGACAGGGGGTTTGGCTACACCTTC.